This T cell receptor beta chain came from a study of technical replicates of blood from a handful of donors (TCRdb year 2017). This clone has a single count. No cognate antigen has been identified for it. Per-base qualities were not stored, and no clone one base away is much larger. Based on the germline V gene, the CDR1 and CDR2 sequences are SGHRS and YFSETQ. The CDR3 spans 13 residues, from the cysteine through the phenylalanine. Only CDR3 DNA remains: 39 bases, in frame from the first base. Cut back by 0 bases and 3 bases, the V and J ends lie 6 bases apart. Library preparation was by the immunoSEQ multiplex PCR assay. In TCRdb, the immuneACCESS table is reduced to in-frame sequences with V and J assigned. These tables do not hold every clone; where another copy was compared, an unresolved V gene accounts for under half, and the others remain unexplained. Here the sample has some 58,000 clones; around 95% occur a single time. The ten largest account for 0.2% to 0.25% of the sample.

The rearranged segments are TRBV5-1 and TRBJ1-2, with a tentative D gene TRBD1 over 5 matching bases. The specimen sequenced was T cells isolated from PBMCs. The sequence derives from a human donor in good health. At the DNA level, the sequence is TGCGCCAGCAGCTTGGGACAGTACTATGGCTACACCTTC. Protein translation: CASSLGQYYGYTF.